The T cell receptor (beta chain) described here comes from a study of graft-versus-host responses after intestinal transplantation. Study information: As for transplant type, recipients had multivisceral, liver-intestinal, or isolated intestinal grafts. Once they had received anti-thymocyte globulin induction, all recipients took tacrolimus and steroids for about three years.

Study-wide points: The authors found GvH clones in recipient marrow, some appearing first in ileum or blood. Circulating GvH clone levels at their peak were associated with HvG declines (early post-transplant).

Concerning this clone: As yet, its antigen is unknown.

The CDR3 length is 14 residues. V gave up 0 bases and J gave up 5 bases, with 10 bases separating them. From germline, CDR1 is MGHRA and CDR2 YSYEKL. The method was immunoSEQ multiplex PCR; TCRdb's version includes in-frame clones alone and lacks a portion of them. The table lists fewer than 85,000 clones, more than 80% of them singletons. The clonotype originates from a human donor who received an intestinal transplant. The source material was unstimulated CD8+ T cells sorted from spleen or lymph node cells, sampled before intestinal transplant. V gene TRBV4-1 combines with J gene TRBJ1-1; unclear D gene. In DNA, the CDR3 is TGCGCCAGCAGCCAAGACCCCACGGGGACTGAAGCTTTCTTT. Its translation: CASSQDPTGTEAFF.